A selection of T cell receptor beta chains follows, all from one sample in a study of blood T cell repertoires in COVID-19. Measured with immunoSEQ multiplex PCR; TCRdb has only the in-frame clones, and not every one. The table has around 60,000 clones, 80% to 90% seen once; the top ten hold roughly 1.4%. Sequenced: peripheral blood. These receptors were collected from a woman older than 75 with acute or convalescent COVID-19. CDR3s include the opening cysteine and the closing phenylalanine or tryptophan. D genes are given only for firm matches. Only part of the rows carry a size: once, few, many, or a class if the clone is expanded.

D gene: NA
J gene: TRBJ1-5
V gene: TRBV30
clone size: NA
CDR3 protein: CAWSVGQREPQHF
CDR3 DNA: TGTGCCTGGAGTGTAGGGCAGAGGGAGCCCCAGCATTTT

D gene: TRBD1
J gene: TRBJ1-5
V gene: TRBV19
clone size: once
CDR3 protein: CASMRDRQGNQPQHF
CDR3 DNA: TGTGCCAGTATGAGGGACAGACAGGGGAATCAGCCCCAGCATTTT

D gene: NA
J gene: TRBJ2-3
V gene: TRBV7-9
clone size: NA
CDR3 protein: CASSYRTRSTQYF
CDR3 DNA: TGTGCCAGCAGTTACCGGACACGTTCTACGCAGTATTTT

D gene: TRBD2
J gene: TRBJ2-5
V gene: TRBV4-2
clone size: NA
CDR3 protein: CASSQDILAGGRETQYF
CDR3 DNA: TGTGCCAGCAGCCAAGATATACTAGCGGGGGGGCGGGAGACCCAGTACTTC

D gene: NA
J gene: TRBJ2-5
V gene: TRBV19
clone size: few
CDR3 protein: CASRRGGEETQYF
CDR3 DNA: TGTGCCAGTAGAAGGGGGGGTGAAGAGACCCAGTACTTC

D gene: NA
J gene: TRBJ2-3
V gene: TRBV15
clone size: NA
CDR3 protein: CATSRDRGISTDTQYF
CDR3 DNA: TGTGCCACCAGCAGAGATCGCGGGATTAGCACAGATACGCAGTATTTT

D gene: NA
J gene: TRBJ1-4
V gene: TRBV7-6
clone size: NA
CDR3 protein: CASSPRGGANEKLFF
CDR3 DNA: TGTGCCAGCAGCCCACGGGGCGGGGCTAATGAAAAACTGTTTTTT

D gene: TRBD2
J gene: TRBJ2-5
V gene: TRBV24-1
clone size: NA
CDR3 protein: CATSGAGGPRETQYF
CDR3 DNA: TGTGCCACCTCCGGTGCGGGAGGGCCGAGGGAGACCCAGTACTTC

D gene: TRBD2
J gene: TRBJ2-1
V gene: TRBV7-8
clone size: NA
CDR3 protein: CASSLGGTSQTHGGYNEQFF
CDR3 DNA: TGTGCCAGCAGCTTAGGGGGGACTAGTCAAACCCATGGGGGCTACAATGAGCAGTTCTTC

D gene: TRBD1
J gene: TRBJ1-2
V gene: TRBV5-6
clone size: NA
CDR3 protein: CASSPDFGQGDGYTF
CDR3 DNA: TGTGCCAGCAGCCCCGACTTTGGACAGGGCGATGGCTACACCTTC

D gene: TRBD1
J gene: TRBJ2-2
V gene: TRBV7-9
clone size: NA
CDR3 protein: CASSRIQGGTGELFF
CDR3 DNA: TGTGCCAGCAGCCGTATACAGGGGGGCACCGGGGAGCTGTTTTTT

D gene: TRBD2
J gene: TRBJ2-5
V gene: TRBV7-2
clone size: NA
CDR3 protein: CASSFAGGRAETQYF
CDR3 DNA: TGTGCCAGCAGCTTCGCGGGAGGGCGAGCGGAGACCCAGTACTTC

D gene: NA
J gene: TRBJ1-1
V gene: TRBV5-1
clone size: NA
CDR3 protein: CASSSAVEDTEAFF
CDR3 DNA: TGCGCCAGCAGCTCGGCCGTAGAGGACACTGAAGCTTTCTTT

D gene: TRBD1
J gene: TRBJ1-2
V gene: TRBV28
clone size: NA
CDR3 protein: CASRGQGRTNYGYTF
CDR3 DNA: TGTGCCAGCAGAGGACAGGGCCGGACTAACTATGGCTACACCTTC